This T cell receptor beta chain was recovered during a study of vaccination effects on CD4 cells after COVID-19. Points from the study as a whole: Spike-reactive clones present post-vaccine in convalescents were predominantly new vaccine-induced clones.

The assay was immunoSEQ multiplex PCR, and TCRdb's table has in-frame clones only and misses some. The top ten clones hold around two fifths of a sample with tens of thousands of clones, under 75% of them seen once. Antigen-specific CD4+ T cells were expanded (with viral peptide pools) by the ViraFEST assay ahead of sequencing. Following culture for around 10 days, CD4+ T cells were isolated. Documented for the person is a PCR-confirmed SARS-CoV-2 infection occurring between March and December 2020. Concerning this clone itself: The antigen is not known.

Losses at the gene ends were 1 base for V and 7 bases for J; bases not matched to a gene: 3. The CDR3 consists of 13 residues. CDR1 is SNHLY and CDR2 is FYNNEI in the germline V gene. The source was CD4+ T cells from PBMCs cultured with a peptide pool, collected before COVID-19 vaccination. The TCR was taken from a human donor who had a prior SARS-CoV-2 infection. The gene calls are TRBV2 and TRBJ1-1; 7 nucleotides line up with TRBD1. The CDR3 region has the DNA TGTGCCAGCAGTGAAGAAAACAGGGGTGAAGCTTTCTTT. This encodes CASSEENRGEAFF.